This T cell receptor beta chain was documented in a study of T cells after yellow fever vaccination. Whole-study results and caveats: Clonotypes found in both CD4 and CD8 compartments made up a small share.

The CDR3 contains 14 residues. Germline V lookup: CDR1 LNHDA, CDR2 SQIVND (reference sequence). Germline trimming cut 4 bases from V and 7 bases from J; bases unmatched to any gene: 5. Via MiXCR, TCRdb re-called the 5' RACE reads, giving one row per CDR3 protein. Of some 150,000 distinct CDR3 sequences listed, approximately 10% are singletons. This clonotype was detected only a few times. As yet, its antigen is unknown. This specimen was CD8+ T cells sorted from PBMCs, taken 45 days after the yellow fever booster vaccination. This chain links TRBV19 with TRBJ2-1; 9 bases fit TRBD2. This TCR came from a man in his late teens or twenties who received the YFV17D yellow fever vaccine. The DNA of the CDR3 is TGTGCCAGTAGTAGGCGGACTAGCGCGAATGAGCAGTTCTTC. Translation: CASSRRTSANEQFF.